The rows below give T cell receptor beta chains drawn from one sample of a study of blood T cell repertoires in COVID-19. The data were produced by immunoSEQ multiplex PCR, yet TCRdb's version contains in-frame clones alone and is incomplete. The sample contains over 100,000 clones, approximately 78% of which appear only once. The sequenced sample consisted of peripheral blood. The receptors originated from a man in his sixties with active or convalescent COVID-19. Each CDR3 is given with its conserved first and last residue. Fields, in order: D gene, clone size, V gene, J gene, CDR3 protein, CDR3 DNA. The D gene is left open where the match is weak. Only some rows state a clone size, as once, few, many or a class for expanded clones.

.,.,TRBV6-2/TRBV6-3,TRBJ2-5,CASSYAGQQETQYF,TGTGCCAGCAGTTACGCGGGACAGCAAGAGACCCAGTACTTC
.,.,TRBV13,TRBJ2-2,CASSLGWRGRSNTGELFF,TGTGCCAGCAGCTTAGGCTGGCGGGGTCGATCGAACACCGGGGAGCTGTTTTTT
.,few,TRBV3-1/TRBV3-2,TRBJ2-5,CASSSRRETQYF,TGTGCCAGCAGCTCAAGGAGGGAGACCCAGTACTTC
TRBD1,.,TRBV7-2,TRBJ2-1,CASSLVGTGGNEQFF,TGTGCCAGCAGCTTAGTCGGGACAGGGGGGAATGAGCAGTTCTTC
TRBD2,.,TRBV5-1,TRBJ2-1,CASSLAFDSGVAYNEQFF,TGCGCCAGCAGCTTGGCCTTTGATAGCGGGGTGGCCTACAATGAGCAGTTCTTC
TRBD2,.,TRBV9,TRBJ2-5,CASSVGPFREGETQYF,TGTGCCAGCAGCGTAGGCCCTTTCCGGGAGGGTGAGACCCAGTACTTC
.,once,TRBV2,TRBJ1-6,CASTPGGRSPLHF,TGTGCCAGCACCCCGGGGGGTAGATCACCCCTCCACTTT
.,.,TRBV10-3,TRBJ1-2,CAIMEGGGRDGYTF,TGTGCCATCATGGAGGGAGGTGGGCGCGATGGCTACACCTTC
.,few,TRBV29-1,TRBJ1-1,CSVGMGGGTEAFF,TGCAGCGTGGGGATGGGAGGGGGGACTGAAGCTTTCTTT
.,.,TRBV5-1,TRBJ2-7,CASSLGATETYEQYF,TGCGCCAGCAGCTTGGGGGCGACGGAAACCTACGAGCAGTACTTC
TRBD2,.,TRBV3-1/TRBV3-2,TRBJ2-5,CASSQGGGRAFETQYF,TGTGCCAGCAGCCAAGGTGGTGGGAGGGCCTTTGAGACCCAGTACTTC
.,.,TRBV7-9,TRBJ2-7,CASSPLTGRGVF,TGTGCCAGCAGCCCGCTAACAGGGCGTGGTGTTTTC
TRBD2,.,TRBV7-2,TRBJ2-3,CASSFGLAGGSTDTQYF,TGTGCCAGCAGCTTTGGACTAGCGGGGGGTAGCACAGATACGCAGTATTTT
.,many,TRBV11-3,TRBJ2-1,CASSHHVIGWESSYNEQFF,TGTGCCAGCAGCCATCATGTTATAGGGTGGGAGAGCTCCTACAATGAGCAGTTCTTC
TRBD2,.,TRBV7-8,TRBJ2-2,CASSLAAASGNLVGELFF,TGTGCCAGCAGCTTAGCGGCCGCTAGCGGGAACTTAGTGGGGGAGCTGTTTTTT
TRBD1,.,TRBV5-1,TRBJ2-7,CASSQGTGALYEQYF,TGCGCCAGCAGCCAGGGGACAGGGGCCCTCTACGAGCAGTACTTC
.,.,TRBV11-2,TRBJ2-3,CASSRGLPTDTQYF,TGTGCCAGCAGCCGGGGACTCCCCACAGATACGCAGTATTTT
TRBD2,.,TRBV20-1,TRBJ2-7,CSASASLRGRARDEQYF,TGCAGTGCTAGTGCCAGCCTGCGCGGGAGGGCCCGGGACGAGCAGTACTTC
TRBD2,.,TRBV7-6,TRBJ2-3,CASSLRAGGEDTQYF,TGTGCCAGCAGCTTACGAGCGGGAGGGGAGGATACGCAGTATTTT
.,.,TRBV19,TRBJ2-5,CASSITGYETQYF,TGTGCCAGTAGTATCACAGGGTATGAGACCCAGTACTTC
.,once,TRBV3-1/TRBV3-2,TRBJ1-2,CASSQEVSGGYTF,TGTGCCAGCAGCCAAGAGGTGTCGGGAGGCTACACCTTC
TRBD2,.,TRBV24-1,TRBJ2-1,CATSGVAGGGHEQFF,TGTGCCACCAGTGGGGTAGCGGGAGGAGGCCATGAGCAGTTCTTC
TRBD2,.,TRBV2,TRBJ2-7,CASSLERGAYEQYF,TGTGCCAGCAGTCTGGAGCGGGGGGCCTACGAGCAGTACTTC
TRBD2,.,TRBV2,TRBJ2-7,CASSTPVVGGYYEQYF,TGTGCCAGCAGTACACCGGTGGTCGGGGGGTACTACGAGCAGTACTTC
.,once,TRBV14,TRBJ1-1,CASSQAMNTEAFF,TGTGCCAGCAGCCAAGCAATGAACACTGAAGCTTTCTTT
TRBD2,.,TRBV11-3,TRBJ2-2,CASSFRSLAGGLWNGELFF,TGTGCCAGCAGCTTCCGTTCACTAGCGGGAGGGCTCTGGAACGGGGAGCTGTTTTTT
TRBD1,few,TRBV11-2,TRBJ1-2,CASSIITTGSYGYTF,TGTGCCAGCAGCATCATAACGACAGGGAGTTATGGCTACACCTTC
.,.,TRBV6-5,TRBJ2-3,CASSQRLTDTQYF,TGTGCCAGCAGCCAGAGACTGACAGATACGCAGTATTTT
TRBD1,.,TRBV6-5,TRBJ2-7,CASSRQGANEQYF,TGTGCCAGCAGTCGACAGGGGGCCAACGAGCAGTACTTC
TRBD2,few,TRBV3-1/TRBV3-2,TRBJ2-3,CASSRGTTLGIQDTQYF,TGTGCCAGCAGCCGGGGGACTACCTTAGGCATCCAAGATACGCAGTATTTT
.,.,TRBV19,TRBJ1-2,CASSMSRRKLGYGYTF,TGTGCCAGTAGTATGTCGCGGAGGAAACTGGGCTATGGCTACACCTTC
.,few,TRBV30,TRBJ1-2,CAWSVGGYTF,TGTGCCTGGAGTGTCGGTGGCTACACCTTC
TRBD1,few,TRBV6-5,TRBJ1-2,CASSYRGQGAYGYTF,TGTGCCAGCAGTTACCGCGGACAGGGGGCCTATGGCTACACCTTC
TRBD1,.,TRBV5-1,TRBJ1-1,CASSWDRATNTEAFF,TGCGCCAGCAGCTGGGACAGGGCCACGAACACTGAAGCTTTCTTT
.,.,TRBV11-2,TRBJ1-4,CASSLALGSEKLFF,TGTGCCAGCAGCTTAGCGTTAGGGAGCGAAAAACTGTTTTTT
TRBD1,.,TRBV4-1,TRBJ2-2,CASSQDRGPSGELFF,TGCGCCAGCAGCCAAGACAGGGGGCCGAGCGGGGAGCTGTTTTTT